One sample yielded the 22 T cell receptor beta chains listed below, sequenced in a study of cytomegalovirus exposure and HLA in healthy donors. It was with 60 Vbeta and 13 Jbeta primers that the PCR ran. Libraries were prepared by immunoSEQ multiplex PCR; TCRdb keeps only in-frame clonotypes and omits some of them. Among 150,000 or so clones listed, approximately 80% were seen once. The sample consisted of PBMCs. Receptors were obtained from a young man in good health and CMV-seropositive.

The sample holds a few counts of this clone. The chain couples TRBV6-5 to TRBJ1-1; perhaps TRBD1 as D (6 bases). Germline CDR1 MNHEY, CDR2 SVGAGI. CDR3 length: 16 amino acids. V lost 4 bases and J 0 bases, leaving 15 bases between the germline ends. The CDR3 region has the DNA TGTGCCAGCAGTTTCAATTTAGGACAGATGAACACTGAAGCTTTCTTT. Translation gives CASSFNLGQMNTEAFF.

The CDR3 is CASSFGTGGGRREQYF. CDR3 in DNA: TGTGCCAGCAGTTTCGGGACAGGGGGCGGTCGTCGCGAGCAGTACTTC. The J gene is TRBJ2-7, the V gene TRBV27, with 12 bases lining up with TRBD1. V lost 3 bases to trimming and J lost 6 bases; unmatched junction nucleotides: 9. The CDR3 sequence is 16 residues long. Germline lookup yields CDR1 MNHEY and CDR2 SMNVEV (reference sequence).

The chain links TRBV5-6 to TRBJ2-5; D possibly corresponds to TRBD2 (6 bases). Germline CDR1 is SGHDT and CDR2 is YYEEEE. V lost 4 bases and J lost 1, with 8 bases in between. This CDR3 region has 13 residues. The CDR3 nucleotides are TGTGCCAGCAGCCGGACTATCCAAGAGACCCAGTACTTC. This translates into CASSRTIQETQYF.

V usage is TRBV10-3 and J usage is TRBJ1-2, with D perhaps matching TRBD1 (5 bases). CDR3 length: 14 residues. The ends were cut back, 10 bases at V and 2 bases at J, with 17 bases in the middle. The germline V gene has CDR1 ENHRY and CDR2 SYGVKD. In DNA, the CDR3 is TGTGCCACCAATACGAAGACAGCAAACTATGGCTACACCTTC. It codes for CATNTKTANYGYTF.

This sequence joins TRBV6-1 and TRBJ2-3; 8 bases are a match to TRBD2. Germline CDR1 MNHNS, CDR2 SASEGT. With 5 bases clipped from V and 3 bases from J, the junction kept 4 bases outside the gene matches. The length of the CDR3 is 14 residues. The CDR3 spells CASSRGRTTDTQYF. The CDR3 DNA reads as TGTGCCAGCAGTCGCGGGAGGACAACAGATACGCAGTATTTT.

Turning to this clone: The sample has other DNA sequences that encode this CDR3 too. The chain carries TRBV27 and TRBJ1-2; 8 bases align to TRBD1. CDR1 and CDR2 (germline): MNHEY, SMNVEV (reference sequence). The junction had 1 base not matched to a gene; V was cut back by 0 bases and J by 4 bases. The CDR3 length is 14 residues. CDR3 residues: CASSLSGQGYGYTF. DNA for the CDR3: TGTGCCAGCAGTTTATCAGGACAGGGCTATGGCTACACCTTC.

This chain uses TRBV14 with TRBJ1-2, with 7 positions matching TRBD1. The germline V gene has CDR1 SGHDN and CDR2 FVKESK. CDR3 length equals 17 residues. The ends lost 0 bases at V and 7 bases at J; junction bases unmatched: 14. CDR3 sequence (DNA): TGTGCCAGCAGCCAAGATCGTAAGGGGGCCCATGGCGGTGGCTACACCTTC. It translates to CASSQDRKGAHGGGYTF.

CDR3 in amino acids: CASFGVQGDYEQYF. In nucleotides, the CDR3 is TGTGCCAGCTTCGGGGTACAGGGCGACTACGAGCAGTACTTC. This chain uses TRBV2 with TRBJ2-7, with D perhaps TRBD1 (6 bases). The CDR3 extends over 14 amino acids. CDR1 and CDR2 from the germline V gene are SNHLY and FYNNEI. Deletions cut 8 bases from V and 3 bases from J, with 17 bases between.

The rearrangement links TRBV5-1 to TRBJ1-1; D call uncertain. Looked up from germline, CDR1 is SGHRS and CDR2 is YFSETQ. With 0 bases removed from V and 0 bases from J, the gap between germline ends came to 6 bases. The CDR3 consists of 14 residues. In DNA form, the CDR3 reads TGCGCCAGCAGCTTGGACGGGGTGAACACTGAAGCTTTCTTT. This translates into CASSLDGVNTEAFF. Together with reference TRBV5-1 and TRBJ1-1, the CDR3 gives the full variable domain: KAGVTQTPRYLIKTRGQQVTLSCSPISGHRSVSWYQQTPGQGLQFLFEYFSETQRNKGNFPGRFSGRQFSNSRSEMNVSTLELGDSALYLCASSLDGVNTEAFFGQGTRLTVV.

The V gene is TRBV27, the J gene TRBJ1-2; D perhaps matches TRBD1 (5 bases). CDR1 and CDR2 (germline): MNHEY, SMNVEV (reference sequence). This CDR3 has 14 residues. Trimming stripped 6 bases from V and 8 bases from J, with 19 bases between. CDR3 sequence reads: CASSTGIRDRGYTF. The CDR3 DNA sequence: TGTGCCAGCAGCACAGGCATTAGAGATAGGGGCTACACCTTC.

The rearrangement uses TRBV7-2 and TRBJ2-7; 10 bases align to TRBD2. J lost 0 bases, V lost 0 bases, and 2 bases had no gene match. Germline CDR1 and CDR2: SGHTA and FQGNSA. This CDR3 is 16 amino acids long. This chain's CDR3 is CASSLAASGSSYEQYF. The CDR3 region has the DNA TGTGCCAGCAGCTTAGCGGCTAGCGGGAGCTCCTACGAGCAGTACTTC.

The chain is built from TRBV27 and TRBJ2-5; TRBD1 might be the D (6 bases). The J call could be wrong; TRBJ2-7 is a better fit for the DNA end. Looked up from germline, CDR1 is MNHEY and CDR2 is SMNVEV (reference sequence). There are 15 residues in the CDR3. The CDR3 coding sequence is TGTGCCAGCAGTTTACAGGGGTCCAGCTCCTACGAGCAGTACTTC. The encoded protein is CASSLQGSSSYEQYF.

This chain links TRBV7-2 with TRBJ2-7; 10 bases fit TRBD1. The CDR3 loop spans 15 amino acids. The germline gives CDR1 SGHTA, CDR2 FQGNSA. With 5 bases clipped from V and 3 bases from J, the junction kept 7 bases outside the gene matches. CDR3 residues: CASSPRGDRGYEQYF. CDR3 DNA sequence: TGTGCCAGCAGCCCAAGAGGGGACAGGGGCTACGAGCAGTACTTC.

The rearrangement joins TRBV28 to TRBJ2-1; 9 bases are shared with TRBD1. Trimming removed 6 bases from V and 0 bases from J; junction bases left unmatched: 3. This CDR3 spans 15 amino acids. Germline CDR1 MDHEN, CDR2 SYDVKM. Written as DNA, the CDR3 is TGTGCCAGCAGCGGGGGACAGGGCTCCTACAATGAGCAGTTCTTC. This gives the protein CASSGGQGSYNEQFF.

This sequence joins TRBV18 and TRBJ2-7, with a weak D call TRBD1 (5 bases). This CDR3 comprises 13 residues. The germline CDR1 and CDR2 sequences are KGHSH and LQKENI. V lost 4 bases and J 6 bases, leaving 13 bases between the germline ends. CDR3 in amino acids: CASSQGRGGEQYF. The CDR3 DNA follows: TGTGCCAGCTCACAAGGTAGGGGCGGCGAGCAGTACTTC.

Here the CDR3 DNA reads TGTGCCAGCAGCTCCCGGACAGCTCTTGGCTACACCTTC. Amino acid sequence: CASSSRTALGYTF. This chain connects TRBV9 to TRBJ1-2; perhaps TRBD1 as D (6 bases). Per the germline V gene, CDR1 is SGDLS and CDR2 is YYNGEE. The CDR3 contains 13 residues. Trimming shortened V by 4 bases and J by 7 bases, and 14 bases separated the two germline ends.

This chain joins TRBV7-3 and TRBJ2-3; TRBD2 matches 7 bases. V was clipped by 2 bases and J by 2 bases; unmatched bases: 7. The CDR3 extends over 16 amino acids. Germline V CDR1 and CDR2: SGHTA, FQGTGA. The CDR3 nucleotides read TGTGCCAGCAGCTTAGGAGGGGAGGGCTTCACAGATACGCAGTATTTT. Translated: CASSLGGEGFTDTQYF.

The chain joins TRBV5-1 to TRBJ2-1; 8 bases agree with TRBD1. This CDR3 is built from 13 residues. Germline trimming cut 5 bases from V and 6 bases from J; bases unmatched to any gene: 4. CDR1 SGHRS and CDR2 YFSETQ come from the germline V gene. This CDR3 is CASRQGVSNEQFF. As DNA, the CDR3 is TGCGCCAGCAGACAGGGGGTCAGCAATGAGCAGTTCTTC.

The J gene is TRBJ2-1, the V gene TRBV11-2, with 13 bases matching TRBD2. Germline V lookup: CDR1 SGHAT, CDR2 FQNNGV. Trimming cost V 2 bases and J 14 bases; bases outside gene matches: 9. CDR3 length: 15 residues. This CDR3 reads CASSLPGTSGVLEFF. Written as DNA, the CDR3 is TGTGCCAGCAGCTTACCCGGGACTAGCGGGGTCTTAGAGTTCTTC.

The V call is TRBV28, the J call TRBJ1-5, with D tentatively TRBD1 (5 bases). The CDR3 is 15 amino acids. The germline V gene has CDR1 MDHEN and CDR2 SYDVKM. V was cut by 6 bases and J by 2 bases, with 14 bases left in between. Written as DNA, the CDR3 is TGTGCCAGCAGCCGTATAGGGACTGGCAATCAGCCCCAGCATTTT. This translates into CASSRIGTGNQPQHF.

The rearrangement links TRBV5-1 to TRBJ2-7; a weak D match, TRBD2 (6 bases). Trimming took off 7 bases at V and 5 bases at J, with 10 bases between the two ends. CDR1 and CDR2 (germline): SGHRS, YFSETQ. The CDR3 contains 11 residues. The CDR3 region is CASQEGNEQYF. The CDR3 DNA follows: TGCGCCAGCCAGGAGGGGAACGAGCAGTACTTC.

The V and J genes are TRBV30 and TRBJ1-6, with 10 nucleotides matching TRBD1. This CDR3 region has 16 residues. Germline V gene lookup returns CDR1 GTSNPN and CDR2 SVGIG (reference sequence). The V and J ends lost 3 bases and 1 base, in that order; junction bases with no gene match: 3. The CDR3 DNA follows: TGTGCCTGGAGGCGACAGGGGGCATCCTATAATTCACCCCTCCACTTT. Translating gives CAWRRQGASYNSPLHF.